This TCR beta chain was documented in a study of blood T cell repertoires in COVID-19. Assay used: immunoSEQ multiplex PCR; TCRdb lists only in-frame clones, some missing. The sample gives about 160,000 clones, around 84% of which show up once; under 7% is in the top ten. Per the germline V gene, CDR1 is MDHEN and CDR2 is SYDVKM. The CDR3 length is 13 residues. Trimming shortened V by 8 bases and J by 5 bases, and 13 bases separated the two germline ends. The source of this sequence is a man aged 40-49 years who had recovered from COVID-19. The genes are TRBV28 and TRBJ1-5; D perhaps matches TRBD1 (5 bases). Source material: PBMCs or T cells enriched from blood (not recorded which). The CDR3, as DNA: TGTGCCAGCTTCACGGGGGGTTATCAGCCCCAGCATTTT. As protein: CASFTGGYQPQHF. Based on the CDR3 plus reference TRBV28 and TRBJ1-5, the full variable domain is DVKVTQSSRYLVKRTGEKVFLECVQDMDHENMFWYRQDPGLGLRLIYFSYDVKMKEKGDIPEGYSVSREKKERFSLILESASTNQTSMYLCASFTGGYQPQHFGDGTRLSIL.